The clone carrying this T cell receptor (beta chain) has ten or more counts. Its antigen is not identified. CDR3 size: 20 residues. The V gene's germline CDR1 is SGHDN and CDR2 FVKESK. V was pared by 4 bases and J by 0 bases, with 13 bases of the junction left unmatched. The data derive from a study of blood T cells in healthy people across ages. A second PCR, run for roughly 7 to 12 cycles, used a sample-barcoded 5' primer plus a J-beta primer mix. TCRdb passed the 5' RACE reads through MiXCR, listing each CDR3 protein once. The sample lists 780,000 or so distinct CDR3 sequences; about 56% were seen once. Study-wide points: When one million T cells were used, diversity estimates were thought to be underestimates. The unknown donor CMV status may have confounded expanded clonotype changes.

This clonotype was obtained from a middle-aged man in good health. The V and J genes are TRBV14 and TRBJ2-1; 12 nucleotides agree with TRBD2. Sequencing was carried out using blood. The DNA of the CDR3 is TGTGCCAGCAGCCCCGTGCTAGCGGGAGGGATTTATAGCTCCTACAATGAGCAGTTCTTC. This codes for CASSPVLAGGIYSSYNEQFF.